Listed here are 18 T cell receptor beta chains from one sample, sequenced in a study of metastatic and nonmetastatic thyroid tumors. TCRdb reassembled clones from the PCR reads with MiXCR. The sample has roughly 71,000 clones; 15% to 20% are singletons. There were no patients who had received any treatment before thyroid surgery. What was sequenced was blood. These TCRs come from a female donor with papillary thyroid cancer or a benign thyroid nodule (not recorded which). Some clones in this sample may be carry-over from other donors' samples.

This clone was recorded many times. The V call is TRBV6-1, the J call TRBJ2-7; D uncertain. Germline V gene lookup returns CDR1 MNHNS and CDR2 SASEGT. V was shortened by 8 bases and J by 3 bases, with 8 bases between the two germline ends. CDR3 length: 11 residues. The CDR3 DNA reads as TGTGCCAGCCTTGGAGTCTACGAGCAGTACTTC. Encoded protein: CASLGVYEQYF.

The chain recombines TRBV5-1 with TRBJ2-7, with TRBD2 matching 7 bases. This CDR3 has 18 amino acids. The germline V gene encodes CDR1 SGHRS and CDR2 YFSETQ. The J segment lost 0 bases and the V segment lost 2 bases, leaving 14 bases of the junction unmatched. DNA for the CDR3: TGCGCCAGCAGCTTAAATCCCCCACATAGCGGGTACTCCTACGAGCAGTACTTC. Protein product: CASSLNPPHSGYSYEQYF.

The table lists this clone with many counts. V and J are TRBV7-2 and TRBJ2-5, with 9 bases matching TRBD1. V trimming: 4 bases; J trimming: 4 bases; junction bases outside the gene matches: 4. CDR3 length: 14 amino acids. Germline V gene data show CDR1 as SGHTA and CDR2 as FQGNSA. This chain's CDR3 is CASSSYRGLETQYF. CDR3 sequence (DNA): TGTGCCAGCAGCTCGTACAGGGGGCTAGAGACCCAGTACTTC.

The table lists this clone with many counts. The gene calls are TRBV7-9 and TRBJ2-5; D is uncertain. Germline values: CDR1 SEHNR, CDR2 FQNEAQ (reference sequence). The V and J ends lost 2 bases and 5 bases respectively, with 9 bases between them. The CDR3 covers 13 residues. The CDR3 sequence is CASSLIGSETQYF. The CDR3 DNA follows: TGTGCCAGCAGCTTAATAGGGTCCGAGACCCAGTACTTC.

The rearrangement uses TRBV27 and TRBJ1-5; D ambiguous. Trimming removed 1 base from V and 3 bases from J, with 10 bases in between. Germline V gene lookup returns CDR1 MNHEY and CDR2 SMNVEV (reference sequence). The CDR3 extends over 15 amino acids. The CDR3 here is CASSLYGSANQPQHF. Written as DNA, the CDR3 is TGTGCCAGCAGTTTATACGGGAGCGCCAATCAGCCCCAGCATTTT.

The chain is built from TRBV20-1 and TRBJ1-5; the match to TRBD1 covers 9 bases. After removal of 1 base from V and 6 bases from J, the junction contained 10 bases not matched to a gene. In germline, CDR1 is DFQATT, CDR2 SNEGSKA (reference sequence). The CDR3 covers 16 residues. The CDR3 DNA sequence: TGCAGTGCTAGAGCCGGGACAGGGACGGAGGGTCAGCCCCAGCATTTT. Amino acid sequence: CSARAGTGTEGQPQHF.

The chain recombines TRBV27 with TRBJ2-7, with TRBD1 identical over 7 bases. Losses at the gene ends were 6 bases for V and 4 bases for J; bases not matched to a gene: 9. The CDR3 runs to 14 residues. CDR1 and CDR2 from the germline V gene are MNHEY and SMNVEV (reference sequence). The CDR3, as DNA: TGTGCCAGCAGAGGACAGGATAGTGGGTACGAGCAGTACTTC. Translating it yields CASRGQDSGYEQYF.

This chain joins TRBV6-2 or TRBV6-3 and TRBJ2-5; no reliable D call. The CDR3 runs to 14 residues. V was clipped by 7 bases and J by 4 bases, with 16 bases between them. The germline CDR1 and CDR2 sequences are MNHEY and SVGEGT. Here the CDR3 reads CASTNEWFPETQYF. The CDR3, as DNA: TGTGCCAGCACCAACGAATGGTTTCCAGAGACCCAGTACTTC.

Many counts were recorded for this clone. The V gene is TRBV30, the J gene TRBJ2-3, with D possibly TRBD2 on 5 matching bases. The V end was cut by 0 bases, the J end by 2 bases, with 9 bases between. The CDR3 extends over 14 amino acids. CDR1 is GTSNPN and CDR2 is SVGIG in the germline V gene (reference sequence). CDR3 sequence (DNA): TGTGCCTGGAGTGTACGGGGTTACACAGATACGCAGTATTTT. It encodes CAWSVRGYTDTQYF. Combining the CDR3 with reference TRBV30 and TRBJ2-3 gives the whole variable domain SQTIHQWPATLVQPVGSPLSLECTVEGTSNPNLYWYRQAAGRGLQLLFYSVGIGQISSEVPQNLSASRPQDRQFILSSKKLLLSDSGFYLCAWSVRGYTDTQYFGPGTRLTVL.

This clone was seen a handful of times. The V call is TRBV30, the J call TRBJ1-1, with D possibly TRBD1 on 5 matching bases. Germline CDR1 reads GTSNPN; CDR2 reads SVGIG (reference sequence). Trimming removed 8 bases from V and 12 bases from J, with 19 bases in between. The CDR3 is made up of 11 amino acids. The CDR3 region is CAGVGTPGTFF. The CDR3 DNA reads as TGTGCCGGCGTTGGGACTCCGGGGACTTTCTTT.

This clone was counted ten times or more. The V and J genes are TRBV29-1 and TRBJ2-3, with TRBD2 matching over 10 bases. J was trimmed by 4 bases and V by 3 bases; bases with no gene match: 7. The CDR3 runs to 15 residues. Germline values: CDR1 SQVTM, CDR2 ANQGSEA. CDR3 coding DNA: TGCAGCGTTGATGGTGCTAGCGGGAGTGCAGATACGCAGTATTTT. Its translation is CSVDGASGSADTQYF.

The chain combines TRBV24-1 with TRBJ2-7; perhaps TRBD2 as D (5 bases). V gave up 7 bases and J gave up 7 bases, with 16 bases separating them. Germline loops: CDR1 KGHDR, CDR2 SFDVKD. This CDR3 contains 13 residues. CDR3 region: CATRAGQAVEQYF. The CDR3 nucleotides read TGTGCCACCAGGGCGGGCCAGGCGGTGGAGCAGTACTTC.

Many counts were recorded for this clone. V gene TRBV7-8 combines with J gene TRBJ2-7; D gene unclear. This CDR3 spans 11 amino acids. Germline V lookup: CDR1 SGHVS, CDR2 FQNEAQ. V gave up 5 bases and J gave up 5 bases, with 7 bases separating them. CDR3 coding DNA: TGTGCCAGCAGCACCGGCCACGAGCAGTACTTC. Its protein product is CASSTGHEQYF.

CDR3 in DNA: TGTGCCAGCATCCCCAGCGGGGGCCGGAGATGGAGAGTCTACGAGCAGTACTTC. Amino acids: CASIPSGGRRWRVYEQYF. The V call is TRBV12-3 or TRBV12-4, the J call TRBJ2-7; 8 bases are a match to TRBD2. The CDR3 sequence is 18 residues long. The V gene end was trimmed by 7 bases and the J gene end by 3 bases; junction bases not matched to a gene: 20.

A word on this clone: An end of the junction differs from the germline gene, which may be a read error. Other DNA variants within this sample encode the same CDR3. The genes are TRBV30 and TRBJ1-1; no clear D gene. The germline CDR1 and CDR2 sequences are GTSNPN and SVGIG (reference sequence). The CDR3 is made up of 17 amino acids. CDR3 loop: CAWSPIGHGRGTAEAFF. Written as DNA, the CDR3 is TGCGCCTGGAGCCCTATTGGTCACGGACGGGGAACCGCCGAAGCTTTCTTT. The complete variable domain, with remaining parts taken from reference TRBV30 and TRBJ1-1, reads SQTIHQWPATLVQPVGSPLSLECTVEGTSNPNLYWYRQAAGRGLQLLFYSVGIGQISSEVPQNLSASRPQDRQFILSSKKLLLSDSGFYLCAWSPIGHGRGTAEAFFGQGTRLTVV.

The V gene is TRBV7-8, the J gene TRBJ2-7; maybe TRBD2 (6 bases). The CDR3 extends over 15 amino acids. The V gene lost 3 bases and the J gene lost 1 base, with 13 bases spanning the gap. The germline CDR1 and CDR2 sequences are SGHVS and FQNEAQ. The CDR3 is CASSLAPGRSYEQYF. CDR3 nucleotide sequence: TGTGCCAGCAGCTTGGCCCCAGGGAGGTCCTACGAGCAGTACTTC.

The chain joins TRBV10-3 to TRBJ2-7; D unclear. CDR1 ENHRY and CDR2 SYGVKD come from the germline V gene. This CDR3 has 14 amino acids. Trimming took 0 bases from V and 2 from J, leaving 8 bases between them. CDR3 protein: CAISESDGPYEQYF. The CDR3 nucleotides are TGTGCCATCAGTGAGTCGGACGGACCCTACGAGCAGTACTTC.

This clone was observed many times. The CDR3, as DNA: TGTGCCAGCAGCTTGGGAGAGAACACTGAAGCTTTCTTT. Translated: CASSLGENTEAFF. The rearrangement uses TRBV5-6 and TRBJ1-1; D uncertain. The CDR3 has 13 residues. Germline CDR1 reads SGHDT; CDR2 reads YYEEEE. V lost 0 bases and J lost 1, with 4 bases in between. The full variable domain, its missing parts supplied by reference TRBV5-6 and TRBJ1-1, is DAGVTQSPTHLIKTRGQQVTLRCSPKSGHDTVSWYQQALGQGPQFIFQYYEEEERQRGNFPDRFSGHQFPNYSSELNVNALLLGDSALYLCASSLGENTEAFFGQGTRLTVV.